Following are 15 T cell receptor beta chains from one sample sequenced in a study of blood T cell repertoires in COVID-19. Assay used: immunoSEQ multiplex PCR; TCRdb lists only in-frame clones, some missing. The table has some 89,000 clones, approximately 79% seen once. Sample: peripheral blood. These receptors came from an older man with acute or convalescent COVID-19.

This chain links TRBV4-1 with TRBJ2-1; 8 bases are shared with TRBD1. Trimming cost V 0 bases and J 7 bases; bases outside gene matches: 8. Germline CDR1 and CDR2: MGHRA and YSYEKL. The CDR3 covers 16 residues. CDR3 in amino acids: CASSQEPQGARNEQFF. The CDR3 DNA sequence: TGCGCCAGCAGCCAAGAACCGCAGGGGGCGCGGAATGAGCAGTTCTTC.

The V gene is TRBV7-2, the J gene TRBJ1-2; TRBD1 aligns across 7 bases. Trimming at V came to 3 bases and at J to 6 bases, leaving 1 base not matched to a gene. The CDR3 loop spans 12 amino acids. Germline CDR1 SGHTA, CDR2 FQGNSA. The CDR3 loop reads CASSFDRDGYTF. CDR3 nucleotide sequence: TGTGCCAGCAGCTTCGACAGGGATGGCTACACCTTC.

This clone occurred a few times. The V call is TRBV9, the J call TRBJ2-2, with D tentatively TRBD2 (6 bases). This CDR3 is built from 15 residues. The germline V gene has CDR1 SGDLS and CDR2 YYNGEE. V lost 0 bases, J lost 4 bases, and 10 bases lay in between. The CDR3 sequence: CASSVDGGFTGELFF. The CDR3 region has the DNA TGTGCCAGCAGCGTAGATGGGGGGTTCACCGGGGAGCTGTTTTTT.

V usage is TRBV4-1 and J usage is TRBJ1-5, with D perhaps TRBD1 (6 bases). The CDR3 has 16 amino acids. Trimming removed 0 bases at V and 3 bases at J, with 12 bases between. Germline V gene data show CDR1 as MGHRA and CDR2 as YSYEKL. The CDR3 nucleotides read TGCGCCAGCAGCCAAGATGGTCAGGGGTACAATCAGCCCCAGCATTTT. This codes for CASSQDGQGYNQPQHF.

This chain's CDR3 is CASSYSGQGNEKLFF. CDR3 coding DNA: TGTGCCAGCAGTTACTCGGGACAGGGGAATGAAAAACTGTTTTTT. This chain joins TRBV6-2 or TRBV6-3 and TRBJ1-4; TRBD1 agrees at 10 bases. Germline-derived CDR1 and CDR2 are MNHEY and SVGEGT. V lost 0 bases to trimming and J lost 5 bases; unmatched junction nucleotides: 0. The CDR3 is 15 residues long.

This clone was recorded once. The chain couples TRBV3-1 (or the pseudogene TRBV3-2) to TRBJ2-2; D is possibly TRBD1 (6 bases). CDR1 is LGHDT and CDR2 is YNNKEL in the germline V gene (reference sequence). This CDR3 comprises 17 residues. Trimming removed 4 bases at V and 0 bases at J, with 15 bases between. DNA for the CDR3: TGTGCCAGCAGCCCTAACAGGGTTGATGCGAACACCGGGGAGCTGTTTTTT. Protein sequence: CASSPNRVDANTGELFF.

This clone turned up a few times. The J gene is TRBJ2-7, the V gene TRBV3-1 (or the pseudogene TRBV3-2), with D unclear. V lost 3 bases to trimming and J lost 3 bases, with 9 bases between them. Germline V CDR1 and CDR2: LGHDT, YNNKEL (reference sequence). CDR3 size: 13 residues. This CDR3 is CASSHGQIYEQYF. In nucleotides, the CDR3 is TGTGCCAGCAGCCATGGGCAGATCTACGAGCAGTACTTC.

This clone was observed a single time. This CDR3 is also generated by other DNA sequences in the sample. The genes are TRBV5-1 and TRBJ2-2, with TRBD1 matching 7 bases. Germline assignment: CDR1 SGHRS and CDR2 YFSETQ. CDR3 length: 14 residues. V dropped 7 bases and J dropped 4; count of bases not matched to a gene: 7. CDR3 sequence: CASGPGGSTGELFF. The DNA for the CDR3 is TGCGCCAGCGGACCAGGGGGAAGCACCGGGGAGCTGTTTTTT.

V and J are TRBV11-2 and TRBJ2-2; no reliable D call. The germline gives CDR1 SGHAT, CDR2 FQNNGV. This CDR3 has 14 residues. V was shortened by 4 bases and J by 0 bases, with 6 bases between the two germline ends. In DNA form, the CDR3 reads TGTGCCAGCAGCTCACTAACGAACACCGGGGAGCTGTTTTTT. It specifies CASSSLTNTGELFF.

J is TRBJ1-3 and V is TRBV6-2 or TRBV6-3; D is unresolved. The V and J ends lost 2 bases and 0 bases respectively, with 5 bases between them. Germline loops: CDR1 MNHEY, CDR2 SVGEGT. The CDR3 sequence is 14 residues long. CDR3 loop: CASSYGSSGNTIYF. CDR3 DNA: TGTGCCAGCAGTTACGGGAGCTCTGGAAACACCATATATTTT.

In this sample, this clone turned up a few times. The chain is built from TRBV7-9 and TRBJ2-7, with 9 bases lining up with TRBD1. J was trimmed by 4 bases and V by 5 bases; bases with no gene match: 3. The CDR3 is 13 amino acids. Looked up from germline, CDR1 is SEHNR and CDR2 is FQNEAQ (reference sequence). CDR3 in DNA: TGTGCCAGCAGCCGGGACAGGGAGTACGAGCAGTACGTC. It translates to CASSRDREYEQYV.

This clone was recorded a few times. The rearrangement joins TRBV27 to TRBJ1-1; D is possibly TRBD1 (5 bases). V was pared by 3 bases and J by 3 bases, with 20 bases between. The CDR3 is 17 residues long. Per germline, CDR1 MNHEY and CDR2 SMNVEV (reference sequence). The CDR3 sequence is CASSFVGRGRGDTEAFF. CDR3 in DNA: TGTGCCAGCAGTTTTGTCGGGAGGGGTCGTGGGGACACTGAAGCTTTCTTT.

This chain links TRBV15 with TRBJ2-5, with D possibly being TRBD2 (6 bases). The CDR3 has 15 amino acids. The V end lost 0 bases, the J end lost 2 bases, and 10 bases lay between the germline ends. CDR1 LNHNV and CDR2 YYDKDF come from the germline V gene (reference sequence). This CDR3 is CATSRDKAGQETQYF. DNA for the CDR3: TGTGCCACCAGCAGAGATAAGGCGGGACAAGAGACCCAGTACTTC.

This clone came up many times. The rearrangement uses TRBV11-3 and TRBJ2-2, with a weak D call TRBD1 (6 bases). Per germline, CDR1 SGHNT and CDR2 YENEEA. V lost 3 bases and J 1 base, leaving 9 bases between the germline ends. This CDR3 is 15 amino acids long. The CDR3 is CASSFRGGNTGELFF. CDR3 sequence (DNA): TGTGCCAGCAGCTTTAGAGGGGGGAACACCGGGGAGCTGTTTTTT.

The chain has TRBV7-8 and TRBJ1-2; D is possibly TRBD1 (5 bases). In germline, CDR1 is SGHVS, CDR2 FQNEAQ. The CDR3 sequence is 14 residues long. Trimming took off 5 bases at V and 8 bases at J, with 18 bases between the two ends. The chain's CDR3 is CASSPRQLGWGYTF. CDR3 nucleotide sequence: TGTGCCAGCAGCCCCCGACAGCTTGGCTGGGGCTACACCTTC.